This entry describes one T cell receptor beta chain. Researchers generated TCR beta cDNA from 500 to 600 ng of total RNA, relying on a constant-region primer. Libraries covering TCR beta were generated through three nested multiplex PCR rounds (using a slightly modified ARM-PCR). Rounds one and two of PCR, each of roughly 10 cycles, were primed with TRBV1-TRBV30 forward primers and a C-beta reverse primer. TCRdb processed the multiplex PCR reads anew with MiXCR; each CDR3 protein has one entry. The data contain about 29,000 distinct CDR3 sequences, over 65% of them singletons. This sample was taken from a study of tumor-infiltrating lymphocytes in primary liver carcinoma. The CDR3 extends over 14 amino acids. Trimming removed 4 bases at V and 10 bases at J, with 19 bases between. Germline V gene sequence: CDR1 MNHEY, CDR2 SVGEGT. Extraction of RNA together with DNA used roughly 19-32 mg of unsorted bulk tissue. Primary liver carcinoma, confirmed by histopathology, was surgically resected. Sampling of each tumor involved five separate regions.

Sample: liver tumor tissue from sampling region 5. Subset specified: tumor region T5, tumor centre. The clonotype was recovered from a man aged 40-49 years with primary liver carcinoma and hepatitis B virus infection. This chain uses TRBV6-2 or TRBV6-3 with TRBJ1-1, with D unclear. The CDR3 DNA sequence: TGTGCCAGCAGTTGCCCAGAGCTGAACACCGGAGCTTTCTTT. It specifies CASSCPELNTGAFF.